These T cell receptor beta chains were read from a single sample in a study of regulatory T cells in long-lasting Graves disease. TCRdb ran MiXCR on the multiplex PCR reads and lists one entry per CDR3 protein. The sample yields roughly 500,000 distinct CDR3 sequences, about 11% seen once. This sample also appeared in a second study, on T cells in Graves' hyperthyroidism and ophthalmopathy.

The starting material was peripheral blood mononuclear cells (PBMCs), obtained at new diagnosis, from a patient treated with antithyroid drugs. These receptors all come from a woman in her thirties with Graves disease. Both conserved end residues are part of each CDR3. The D gene is left open where the match is weak. Size is stated for part of the rows, as once, few or many counts, or as a class when the clone is expanded.

j_gene,abundance,v_gene,d_gene,CDR3nt,CDR3aa
TRBJ1-6,many,TRBV6-1,NA,TGTGCCAGCAGTGAAGTGGACAGCTATTCACCCCTCCACTTT,CASSEVDSYSPLHF
TRBJ1-2,many,TRBV2,NA,TGTGCCAGCACTTACGAGACAGCTAACTATGGCTACACCTTC,CASTYETANYGYTF
TRBJ1-2,many,TRBV20-1,NA,TGCAGTGCTAGAGATATCTTGAATGGCTACACCTTC,CSARDILNGYTF
TRBJ2-1,many,TRBV7-8,NA,TGTGCCAGCAGCCTTCGGGACTCCCCTATGAATGAGCAGTTCTTC,CASSLRDSPMNEQFF
TRBJ2-5,many,TRBV29-1,NA,TGCAGCGTCGAAACGGGGGCAGGGGAGACCCAGTACTTC,CSVETGAGETQYF
TRBJ2-1,few,TRBV18,TRBD2,TGTGCCAGCTCACCTCGGCTAGCGGGAGCGGGTCATGAGCAGTTCTTC,CASSPRLAGAGHEQFF
TRBJ2-3,NA,TRBV27,TRBD2,TGTGCCAGCAGTTCATACGGAAGAATAGCGGGAGGGCCCACAGATACGCAGTATTTT,CASSSYGRIAGGPTDTQYF
TRBJ2-2,NA,TRBV5-1,NA,TGCGCCAGCAACCTAATCGCGAACACCGGGGAGCTGTTTTTT,CASNLIANTGELFF
TRBJ1-1,many,TRBV12-3/TRBV12-4,NA,TGTGCCAGCAGTTTAAAGGTAGGAACTGAAGCTTTCTTT,CASSLKVGTEAFF
TRBJ1-1,many,TRBV20-1,NA,TGCAGTGCTAGAGCTCCTATGAACACTGAAGCTTTCTTT,CSARAPMNTEAFF
TRBJ1-4,few,TRBV20-1,NA,TGCAGTGCTAGAGATTTCGTCAGAAATGAAAAACTGTTTTTT,CSARDFVRNEKLFF
TRBJ2-1,few,TRBV7-9,TRBD2,TGTGCCAGCAGCTTAGCGTCTCAACTAGCGGGCTACAATGAGCAGTTCTTC,CASSLASQLAGYNEQFF
TRBJ2-3,many,TRBV10-3,TRBD1,TGTGCCATCAGAGACAGGGGCAGCACAGATACGCAGTATTTT,CAIRDRGSTDTQYF
TRBJ2-1,few,TRBV10-3,TRBD2,TGTGCCATCAGTGAGTCACTAGCGGGAGTCCCCAATGAGCAGTTCTTC,CAISESLAGVPNEQFF
TRBJ2-7,NA,TRBV6-1,NA,TGTGCCAGCAGTGAAAATGGTCTTTACTACGAGCAGTACTTC,CASSENGLYYEQYF
TRBJ1-5,few,TRBV20-1,NA,TGCAGTGCTAGAGAATTGACGGGGGCTGATCAGCCCCAGCATTTT,CSARELTGADQPQHF
TRBJ2-6,few,TRBV27,NA,TGTGCCAGCAGGGCCTACTCTGGGGCCAGCGTCCTGACTTTC,CASRAYSGASVLTF
TRBJ2-7,few,TRBV6-1,NA,TGTGCCAGCAGCCCCTCTAGCGAGGGCTTCAACGAGCAGTACTTC,CASSPSSEGFNEQYF